The 20 T cell receptor beta chains below come from one sample, sequenced in a study of tumor-infiltrating lymphocytes in localized non-small cell lung cancer. Method: immunoSEQ multiplex PCR; TCRdb's copy keeps in-frame clones and lacks some. The data show some 7,100 clones, about three fifths seen once. The material sequenced was uninvolved lung tissue not adjacent to the tumor. The receptors stem from a human donor with non-small cell lung cancer.

V is TRBV29-1 and J is TRBJ1-2, with D perhaps matching TRBD1 (5 bases). CDR3 length: 12 residues. Per the germline V gene, CDR1 is SQVTM and CDR2 is ANQGSEA. The V end lost 1 base, the J end lost 7 bases, and 10 bases lay between the germline ends. Written as DNA, the CDR3 is TGCAGCGTTGAAGGGCAGGGCGGTGGCTACACCTTC. Its translation is CSVEGQGGGYTF.

The chain links TRBV29-1 to TRBJ2-1; 8 bases agree with TRBD1. Per germline, CDR1 SQVTM and CDR2 ANQGSEA. This CDR3 is 14 amino acids long. The V and J ends lost 7 bases and 4 bases, in that order; junction bases with no gene match: 9. The CDR3 nucleotides are TGCAGCGCCCCGGGACAGGTCCAGTACAATGAGCAGTTCTTC. It specifies CSAPGQVQYNEQFF.

This chain's CDR3 is CASREGASNQPQHF. CDR3 sequence (DNA): TGTGCCAGCAGAGAGGGGGCAAGCAATCAGCCCCAGCATTTT. This chain connects TRBV6-5 to TRBJ1-5; 7 nucleotides line up with TRBD1. The CDR3 extends over 14 amino acids. J gave up 1 base and V 6 bases, and 3 bases lay outside the gene matches. CDR1 MNHEY and CDR2 SVGAGI come from the germline V gene.

This chain links TRBV11-3 with TRBJ1-6, with 9 nucleotides matching TRBD1. This CDR3 comprises 19 residues. Losses at the gene ends were 5 bases for V and 7 bases for J; bases not matched to a gene: 18. CDR1 is SGHNT, CDR2 YENEEA, per germline. The chain's CDR3 is CASSPLRTGESSWNSPLHF. The CDR3 nucleotides are TGTGCCAGCAGCCCATTACGGACAGGGGAGTCCTCCTGGAATTCACCCCTCCACTTT.

This chain links TRBV4-2 with TRBJ1-6; TRBD1 matches at 11 bases. Germline trimming cut 8 bases from V and 8 bases from J; bases unmatched to any gene: 8. In germline, CDR1 is LGHNA, CDR2 YNFKEQ. The length of the CDR3 is 15 residues. CDR3 coding DNA: TGTGCCAGCTCCGATCCGGGACAGGGGGATTCACCCCTCCACTTT. Its protein product is CASSDPGQGDSPLHF.

This clone was counted a few times. In the same sample, other DNA sequences code for this CDR3. The chain joins TRBV7-9 to TRBJ1-6, with 7 bases that match TRBD1. V gave up 1 base and J gave up 3 bases; unmatched junction bases: 3. The CDR3 consists of 16 residues. Looked up from germline, CDR1 is SEHNR and CDR2 is FQNEAQ (reference sequence). CDR3 protein: CASSLGQGFYNSPLHF. The CDR3 DNA reads as TGTGCCAGCAGCTTAGGACAGGGATTCTATAATTCACCCCTCCACTTT.

This clone occurred a few times. The chain is built from TRBV30 and TRBJ1-5; D may be TRBD1 (5 bases). CDR1 is GTSNPN, CDR2 SVGIG, per germline (reference sequence). This CDR3 contains 16 residues. The V end lost 0 bases, the J end lost 2 bases, and 14 bases lay between the germline ends. CDR3 sequence: CAWSVRAGRGNQPQHF. In DNA form, the CDR3 reads TGTGCCTGGAGTGTACGGGCAGGGAGAGGCAATCAGCCCCAGCATTTT.

By share, this clone counts as medium-sized. The V and J genes are TRBV4-3 and TRBJ2-5; D unclear. Germline V CDR1 and CDR2: LGHNA, YSLEER. V was clipped by 1 base and J by 1 base, with 13 bases between them. The CDR3 covers 16 residues. The CDR3 bases are TGCGCCAGCAGCCAAGGCGGCCCTACCGCCCAAGAGACCCAGTACTTC. This gives the protein CASSQGGPTAQETQYF.

This chain joins TRBV11-3 and TRBJ1-5; 10 bases line up with TRBD1. The V and J ends lost 5 bases and 2 bases, in that order; junction bases with no gene match: 3. The CDR3 sequence is 15 residues long. Germline-derived CDR1 and CDR2 are SGHNT and YENEEA. The CDR3 reads CASSKGTGGNQPQHF. The CDR3 DNA follows: TGTGCCAGCAGCAAAGGGACAGGGGGCAATCAGCCCCAGCATTTT.

The chain links TRBV30 to TRBJ2-7; D may be TRBD2 (6 bases). V lost 3 bases, J lost 0 bases, and 12 bases lay in between. This CDR3 is built from 14 residues. Germline V lookup: CDR1 GTSNPN, CDR2 SVGIG (reference sequence). The CDR3 coding sequence is TGTGCCTGGAGCCGGCCCGGGGGCTCCTACGAGCAGTACTTC. This encodes CAWSRPGGSYEQYF.

The V call is TRBV30, the J call TRBJ2-3, with a weak D call TRBD2 (6 bases). Trimming stripped 7 bases from V and 4 bases from J, with 18 bases between. Germline V lookup: CDR1 GTSNPN, CDR2 SVGIG (reference sequence). The CDR3 length is 14 residues. The CDR3 coding sequence is TGTGCCTCGACCCCACTAGGAGGGGCAGATACGCAGTATTTT. Encoded protein: CASTPLGGADTQYF.

The rearrangement uses TRBV18 and TRBJ1-1; the match to TRBD1 covers 11 bases. CDR3 length: 15 amino acids. Germline trimming cut 3 bases from V and 8 bases from J; bases unmatched to any gene: 8. The germline V gene has CDR1 KGHSH and CDR2 LQKENI. DNA of the CDR3: TGTGCCAGCTCACCCGGACAGGGGGCGGAGATCGAAGCTTTCTTT. Protein sequence: CASSPGQGAEIEAFF.

V is TRBV6-4 and J is TRBJ1-1; the match to TRBD1 covers 8 bases. Per germline, CDR1 MRHNA and CDR2 SNTAGT. There are 15 residues in the CDR3. The V gene end was trimmed by 5 bases and the J gene end by 1 base; junction bases not matched to a gene: 6. The CDR3 nucleotides are TGTGCCAGCAGTTACAGGGGGAAGGGGAACACTGAAGCTTTCTTT. Amino acids: CASSYRGKGNTEAFF.

This chain uses TRBV29-1 with TRBJ2-3, with D possibly TRBD2 on 6 matching bases. Between the trimmed V and J ends, which lost 5 bases and 4 bases, there was a span of 7 bases. Germline CDR1 reads SQVTM; CDR2 reads ANQGSEA. CDR3 length: 11 amino acids. CDR3 in DNA: TGCAGCGTTACGGGGGCAGATACGCAGTATTTT. Translated, it gives CSVTGADTQYF.

The chain recombines TRBV5-1 with TRBJ2-2, with 7 bases lining up with TRBD2. The CDR3 is made up of 16 amino acids. The V gene end was trimmed by 4 bases and the J gene end by 0 bases; junction bases not matched to a gene: 6. Germline V gene data show CDR1 as SGHRS and CDR2 as YFSETQ. The CDR3 sequence is CASSPFAGANTGELFF. CDR3 DNA: TGCGCCAGCAGCCCCTTTGCGGGGGCGAACACCGGGGAGCTGTTTTTT.

The chain is built from TRBV9 and TRBJ1-6, with no clear D. CDR1 is SGDLS, CDR2 YYNGEE, per germline. This CDR3 contains 14 residues. Trimming stripped 0 bases from V and 8 bases from J, with 9 bases between. The CDR3 nucleotides are TGTGCCAGCAGCGTAGGCAGGTGGGATTCACCCCTCCACTTT. This codes for CASSVGRWDSPLHF.

CDR3 loop: CASSSSLAGGTYEQYF. The CDR3 bases are TGCGCCAGCAGCTCCTCCTTAGCGGGGGGCACCTACGAGCAGTACTTC. The V gene is TRBV5-1, the J gene TRBJ2-7, with 10 bases lining up with TRBD2. The CDR3 is 16 residues long. Germline CDR1 is SGHRS and CDR2 is YFSETQ. The V segment lost 3 bases and the J segment 2 bases; nucleotides outside the gene matches: 8.

The sample holds a few counts of this clone. J is TRBJ1-2 and V is TRBV5-1, with 9 bases that match TRBD1. Per the germline V gene, CDR1 is SGHRS and CDR2 is YFSETQ. The CDR3 extends over 13 amino acids. J lost 3 bases, V lost 4 bases, and 1 base had no gene match. This chain's CDR3 is CASSGDRDYGYTF. The CDR3 nucleotides read TGCGCCAGCAGCGGGGACAGGGACTATGGCTACACCTTC.

The chain links TRBV11-2 to TRBJ2-3; the D is unclear. In germline, CDR1 is SGHAT, CDR2 FQNNGV. With 1 base removed from V and 0 bases from J, the gap between germline ends came to 8 bases. This CDR3 region has 15 residues. The CDR3 nucleotides read TGTGCCAGCAGCTTAGTAGTTATGAGCACAGATACGCAGTATTTT. Protein: CASSLVVMSTDTQYF.

This clone turned up a few times. The chain links TRBV18 to TRBJ1-1; D is undetermined. V shed 2 bases and J shed 2 bases, with 15 bases lying between them. Looked up from germline, CDR1 is KGHSH and CDR2 is LQKENI. This CDR3 region has 16 residues. The CDR3 coding sequence is TGTGCCAGCTCACCATCCTCCGCGGGAATTAACACTGAAGCTTTCTTT. As protein: CASSPSSAGINTEAFF.